Sequencing of this T cell receptor beta chain was carried out in a study of blood T cell repertoires in COVID-19. Across the study: Researchers got acute and convalescent COVID-19 samples from the United States, Italy and Spain. From T cells, B-cell-depleted T cells, or PBMCs came the material, which was cDNA or gDNA.

Germline values: CDR1 SGDLS, CDR2 YYNGEE. CDR3 size: 14 residues. V lost 4 bases, J lost 4 bases, and 7 bases stayed unmatched. Original analysis: Reference gene primer amplification yielded estimated nucleated cell counts. Profiling relied on immunoSEQ multiplex PCR, and the TCRdb table lists in-frame clones only, not all of them. V and J calls and clone size are as listed in that table; D and trimming were resolved from the DNA. The sample carries around 250,000 clones, approximately 85% recorded once. The genes are TRBV9 and TRBJ2-7, with 8 bases lining up with TRBD2. This clonotype originated in a human donor in a cohort sampled during active COVID-19. Sequencing input: peripheral blood. The CDR3 here is CASSILAEGYEQYF. As DNA, the CDR3 is TGTGCCAGCAGCATACTAGCGGAGGGGTACGAGCAGTACTTC.